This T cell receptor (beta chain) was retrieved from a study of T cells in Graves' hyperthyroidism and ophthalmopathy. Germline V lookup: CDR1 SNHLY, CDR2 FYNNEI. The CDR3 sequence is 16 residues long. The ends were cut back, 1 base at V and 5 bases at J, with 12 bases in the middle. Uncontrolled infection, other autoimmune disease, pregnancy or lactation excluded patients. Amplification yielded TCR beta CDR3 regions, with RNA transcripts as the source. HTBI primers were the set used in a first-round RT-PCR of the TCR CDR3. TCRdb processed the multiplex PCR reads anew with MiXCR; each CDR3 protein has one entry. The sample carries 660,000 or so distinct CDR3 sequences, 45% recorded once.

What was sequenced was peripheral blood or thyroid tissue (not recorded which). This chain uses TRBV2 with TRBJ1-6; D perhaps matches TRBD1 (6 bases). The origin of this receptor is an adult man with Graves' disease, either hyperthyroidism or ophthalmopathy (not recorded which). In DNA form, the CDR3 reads TGTGCCAGCAGTGAAGTTGGGGGCGCCGATAATTCACCCCTCCACTTT. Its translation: CASSEVGGADNSPLHF. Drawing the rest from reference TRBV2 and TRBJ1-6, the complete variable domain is EPEVTQTPSHQVTQMGQEVILRCVPISNHLYFYWYRQILGQKVEFLVSFYNNEISEKSEIFDDQFSVERPDGSNFTLKIRSTKLEDSAMYFCASSEVGGADNSPLHFGNGTRLTVT.